These T cell receptor beta chains were read from a single sample in a study of blood T cells in healthy people across ages. Each CDR3 protein is one row after TCRdb ran MiXCR on the 5' RACE reads. The sample includes about 640,000 distinct CDR3 sequences, around 31% of them seen just once. The specimen sequenced was blood. These receptors all stem from a woman older than 75 in good health. CDR3s include the opening cysteine and the closing phenylalanine or tryptophan. D genes are given only for firm matches. Where a row states a size, it is once, few, many or the class of an expanded clone; other rows omit it.

v_gene: TRBV15; d_gene: TRBD1; j_gene: TRBJ1-2; abundance: many; CDR3aa: CATSTRTGDRSNGYTF; CDR3nt: TGTGCCACCAGCACTAGGACAGGGGATAGATCTAATGGCTACACCTTC
v_gene: TRBV5-1; d_gene: TRBD2; j_gene: TRBJ2-1; abundance: many; CDR3aa: CASRSSGGAWNEQFF; CDR3nt: TGCGCCAGCAGGTCCAGCGGGGGGGCGTGGAATGAGCAGTTCTTC
v_gene: TRBV6-2/TRBV6-3; d_gene: -; j_gene: TRBJ2-3; abundance: many; CDR3aa: CASNQPGLNTDTQYF; CDR3nt: TGTGCCAGCAACCAACCGGGACTCAACACAGATACGCAGTATTTT
v_gene: TRBV6-5; d_gene: TRBD2; j_gene: TRBJ2-3; abundance: many; CDR3aa: CASSPFGLAADTQYF; CDR3nt: TGTGCCAGCAGTCCCTTCGGACTAGCGGCTGATACGCAGTATTTT
v_gene: TRBV4-3; d_gene: TRBD2; j_gene: TRBJ2-1; abundance: -; CDR3aa: CASSQVWRGGGDEQFF; CDR3nt: TGCGCCAGCAGTCAAGTCTGGCGTGGGGGAGGGGATGAGCAGTTCTTC
v_gene: TRBV28; d_gene: TRBD1; j_gene: TRBJ2-1; abundance: -; CDR3aa: CASSFFRTGGYNEQFF; CDR3nt: TGTGCCAGCAGTTTCTTTAGGACAGGGGGCTACAATGAGCAGTTCTTC
v_gene: TRBV6-1; d_gene: -; j_gene: TRBJ1-1; abundance: -; CDR3aa: CASSELGTGDTEAFF; CDR3nt: TGTGCCAGCAGTGAATTGGGGACGGGGGACACTGAAGCTTTCTTT
v_gene: TRBV12-3/TRBV12-4; d_gene: -; j_gene: TRBJ2-3; abundance: many; CDR3aa: CASSLAEGTDTQYF; CDR3nt: TGTGCCAGCAGTTTGGCGGAAGGCACAGATACGCAGTATTTT
v_gene: TRBV27; d_gene: TRBD2; j_gene: TRBJ2-7; abundance: many; CDR3aa: CASSPGTSGGYEQYF; CDR3nt: TGTGCCAGCAGCCCAGGGACTAGCGGGGGCTACGAGCAGTACTTC
v_gene: TRBV4-3; d_gene: -; j_gene: TRBJ1-5; abundance: many; CDR3aa: CASSQGIRERGQPQHF; CDR3nt: TGCGCCAGCAGCCAAGGTATCAGGGAAAGGGGTCAGCCCCAGCATTTT
v_gene: TRBV7-2; d_gene: -; j_gene: TRBJ2-6; abundance: many; CDR3aa: CASSLGGVGANVLTF; CDR3nt: TGTGCCAGCAGCTTAGGGGGGGTTGGGGCCAACGTCCTGACTTTC
v_gene: TRBV7-2; d_gene: -; j_gene: TRBJ1-2; abundance: few; CDR3aa: CASSFLDRFYGYTF; CDR3nt: TGTGCCAGCAGCTTCCTAGATCGGTTCTATGGCTACACCTTC
v_gene: TRBV11-3; d_gene: -; j_gene: TRBJ2-1; abundance: -; CDR3aa: CASSLRQASPDEQFF; CDR3nt: TGTGCCAGCAGCTTAAGGCAGGCGTCACCGGATGAGCAGTTCTTC
v_gene: TRBV6-1; d_gene: TRBD2; j_gene: TRBJ2-1; abundance: many; CDR3aa: CASSEDGTGGGNEQFF; CDR3nt: TGTGCCAGCAGTGAAGACGGAACGGGGGGTGGTAATGAGCAGTTCTTC
v_gene: TRBV20-1; d_gene: -; j_gene: TRBJ1-5; abundance: -; CDR3aa: CSASPGVSNQPQHF; CDR3nt: TGCAGTGCTAGCCCCGGAGTTAGCAATCAGCCCCAGCATTTT
v_gene: TRBV4-2; d_gene: -; j_gene: TRBJ2-1; abundance: -; CDR3aa: CASSQDPSASSYNEQFF; CDR3nt: TGTGCCAGCAGCCAAGATCCAAGCGCCAGCTCCTACAATGAGCAGTTCTTC
v_gene: TRBV6-1; d_gene: TRBD2; j_gene: TRBJ2-1; abundance: once; CDR3aa: CASSLETGGKGSYNEQCF; CDR3nt: TGTGCCAGCAGTCTAGAGACCGGGGGGAAGGGATCCTACAATGAGCAGTGCTTC
v_gene: TRBV28; d_gene: TRBD1; j_gene: TRBJ2-1; abundance: few; CDR3aa: CASSPRTGGSLNEQFF; CDR3nt: TGTGCCAGCAGTCCCCGGACAGGGGGCTCTCTCAATGAGCAGTTCTTC
v_gene: TRBV28; d_gene: TRBD2; j_gene: TRBJ2-1; abundance: few; CDR3aa: CKCAGTSGVLEQFF; CDR3nt: TGTAAATGTGCAGGGACTAGCGGGGTCCTTGAGCAGTTCTTC
v_gene: TRBV5-1; d_gene: -; j_gene: TRBJ2-2; abundance: -; CDR3aa: CASSLVARGDTGELFF; CDR3nt: TGCGCCAGCAGCTTGGTTGCCAGGGGGGACACCGGGGAGCTGTTTTTT
v_gene: TRBV20-1; d_gene: TRBD1; j_gene: TRBJ1-2; abundance: many; CDR3aa: CSAVTGTGGDGYTF; CDR3nt: TGCAGTGCTGTCACCGGGACAGGGGGCGACGGCTACACCTTC
v_gene: TRBV4-1; d_gene: -; j_gene: TRBJ1-2; abundance: -; CDR3aa: CTSSPEPGIHGHGYTF; CDR3nt: TGCACCAGCAGCCCCGAGCCAGGGATTCATGGCCATGGCTACACCTTC
v_gene: TRBV7-2; d_gene: -; j_gene: TRBJ2-3; abundance: few; CDR3aa: CASSLVRASTDTQYF; CDR3nt: TGTGCCAGCAGCTTAGTTAGGGCTAGCACAGATACGCAGTATTTT
v_gene: TRBV10-3; d_gene: -; j_gene: TRBJ1-1; abundance: few; CDR3aa: CASIRRENIEAFF; CDR3nt: TGTGCCTCCATCCGCAGGGAGAACATTGAAGCTTTCTTT
v_gene: TRBV20-1; d_gene: -; j_gene: TRBJ2-5; abundance: -; CDR3aa: CSASQGGETQYF; CDR3nt: TGCAGTGCTAGTCAGGGTGGAGAGACCCAGTACTTC
v_gene: TRBV20-1; d_gene: TRBD2; j_gene: TRBJ2-7; abundance: -; CDR3aa: CSASKGLHPGLAWEQYF; CDR3nt: TGCAGTGCTAGCAAGGGGCTTCATCCGGGACTAGCGTGGGAGCAGTACTTC
v_gene: TRBV5-5; d_gene: TRBD1; j_gene: TRBJ1-6; abundance: -; CDR3aa: CASSFGQGAKGYSPLHF; CDR3nt: TGTGCCAGCAGCTTCGGGCAGGGGGCGAAGGGTTATTCACCCCTCCACTTT
v_gene: TRBV20-1; d_gene: -; j_gene: TRBJ2-5; abundance: many; CDR3aa: CSASGDETQYF; CDR3nt: TGCAGTGCTAGCGGTGACGAGACCCAGTACTTC
v_gene: TRBV7-2; d_gene: -; j_gene: TRBJ1-1; abundance: few; CDR3aa: CASRRSPEAFF; CDR3nt: TGTGCCAGCAGACGTTCACCTGAAGCTTTCTTT